This TCR beta chain originates from a study of cytotoxic CD8 clonotypes in ibrutinib-treated CLL. Comments on this clone: Its target is not known.

General observations from the study: On treatment, the uncommon public clonotypes contracted or remained stable.

Here immunoSEQ multiplex PCR was the method, and the copy in TCRdb shows in-frame clones only, minus some. Found here are around 310,000 clones, roughly 85% of them singletons; the top ten hold 5% to 7%. The CDR3 covers 16 residues. The junction had 7 bases not matched to a gene; V was cut back by 5 bases and J by 3 bases. Germline lookup yields CDR1 MNHEY and CDR2 SMNVEV (reference sequence). This TCR derives from a human donor with chronic lymphocytic leukemia. V and J are TRBV27 and TRBJ2-1, with 10 bases aligning to TRBD2. The sequencing here drew on PBMCs, taken before ibrutinib treatment. The CDR3 coding sequence is TGTGCCAGCAGTGCGGGACTAGCGAGTAACTACAATGAGCAGTTCTTC. It is translated as CASSAGLASNYNEQFF.